The 21 T cell receptor beta chains reported below all come from one sample, sequenced in a study of blood T cell repertoires in COVID-19. Here immunoSEQ multiplex PCR was the method, and the copy in TCRdb shows in-frame clones only, minus some. The repertoire holds under 200,000 clones, with around 83% as singletons. Material: peripheral blood. The receptors here all came from a woman aged 80 or older with acute or convalescent COVID-19.

A remark on this clone: The same CDR3 is also encoded by other DNA sequences in this sample. V gene TRBV7-2 combines with J gene TRBJ2-7; 7 bases are shared with TRBD2. The CDR3 runs to 14 residues. Germline loops: CDR1 SGHTA, CDR2 FQGNSA. V lost 4 bases and J lost 3; bases outside the gene matches: 6. The CDR3 coding sequence is TGTGCCAGCAGCTCCTTTCGGGGGGTCTACGAGCAGTACTTC. This codes for CASSSFRGVYEQYF. Full variable domain (remainder filled in from reference TRBV7-2 and TRBJ2-7): GAGVSQSPSNKVTEKGKDVELRCDPISGHTALYWYRQSLGQGLEFLIYFQGNSAPDKSGLPSDRFSAERTGGSVSTLTIQRTQQEDSAVYLCASSSFRGVYEQYFGPGTRLTVT.

The gene calls are TRBV5-1 and TRBJ1-6, with TRBD1 as a possible D gene (5 bases). Looked up from germline, CDR1 is SGHRS and CDR2 is YFSETQ. Trimming took off 4 bases at V and 10 bases at J, with 12 bases between the two ends. The CDR3 length is 13 residues. The CDR3 protein is CASSNTGGSPLHF. The DNA for the CDR3 is TGCGCCAGCAGCAACACAGGCGGCTCACCCCTCCACTTT. The full variable domain, in which reference TRBV5-1 and TRBJ1-6 provide the parts outside the CDR3, is KAGVTQTPRYLIKTRGQQVTLSCSPISGHRSVSWYQQTPGQGLQFLFEYFSETQRNKGNFPGRFSGRQFSNSRSEMNVSTLELGDSALYLCASSNTGGSPLHFGNGTRLTVT.

The V and J genes are TRBV5-5 and TRBJ1-2, with 9 nucleotides matching TRBD1. The CDR3 runs to 19 residues. J lost 12 bases, V lost 0 bases, and 24 bases had no gene match. From germline, CDR1 is SGHKS and CDR2 YYEKEE (reference sequence). The CDR3 here is CASSLAPVLRRTGERLDTF. The CDR3 coding sequence is TGTGCCAGCAGCTTGGCCCCGGTATTAAGGCGGACAGGGGAGAGACTGGACACCTTC.

J is TRBJ2-7 and V is TRBV7-2; D unresolved. The CDR3 has 13 residues. The ends were cut back, 0 bases at V and 6 bases at J, with 9 bases in the middle. Looked up from germline, CDR1 is SGHTA and CDR2 is FQGNSA. CDR3 in amino acids: CASSLAGPPEQYF. The CDR3 bases are TGTGCCAGCAGCTTAGCTGGCCCCCCCGAGCAGTACTTC.

This chain links TRBV5-1 with TRBJ1-6, with 7 bases matching TRBD1. This CDR3 is built from 15 residues. Trimming removed 0 bases from V and 8 bases from J; junction bases left unmatched: 5. CDR1 and CDR2 (germline): SGHRS, YFSETQ. The CDR3 DNA follows: TGCGCCAGCAGCTTGGCACTCAGGGGGGATTCACCCCTCCACTTT. Residues: CASSLALRGDSPLHF.

This rearrangement joins TRBV3-1 (or the pseudogene TRBV3-2) to TRBJ2-3, with a weak D call TRBD2 (5 bases). CDR1 and CDR2 from the germline V gene are LGHDT and YNNKEL (reference sequence). V dropped 0 bases and J dropped 2 bases, with 12 bases sitting between them. This CDR3 spans 16 amino acids. The chain's CDR3 is CASSQDRGSLTDTQYF. The CDR3 DNA reads as TGTGCCAGCAGCCAAGACCGCGGGTCCCTCACAGATACGCAGTATTTT.

The rearrangement links TRBV5-5 to TRBJ2-5, with D tentatively TRBD1 (6 bases). CDR1 and CDR2 (germline): SGHKS, YYEKEE (reference sequence). Trimming took off 4 bases at V and 4 bases at J, with 20 bases between the two ends. CDR3 length equals 16 residues. In DNA, the CDR3 is TGTGCCAGCAGCCCTCTTGGCGGAGCAGGGGTAGAGACCCAGTACTTC. The encoded protein is CASSPLGGAGVETQYF.

This chain uses TRBV9 with TRBJ2-6, with 14 nucleotides matching TRBD2. CDR1 and CDR2 (germline): SGDLS, YYNGEE. CDR3 length equals 22 residues. The junction had 16 bases not matched to a gene; V was cut back by 2 bases and J by 3 bases. The CDR3 loop reads CASSVAGTSGRAGGFGANVLTF. The CDR3 DNA reads as TGTGCCAGCAGCGTTGCCGGGACTAGCGGGAGAGCCGGGGGTTTTGGGGCCAACGTCCTGACTTTC.

The chain combines TRBV7-2 with TRBJ2-2; weak D call: TRBD2 (5 bases). The CDR3 is 17 residues long. CDR1 SGHTA and CDR2 FQGNSA come from the germline V gene. Trimming left V 3 bases short and J 6 bases short, with 20 bases between. CDR3 protein: CASSLYSPILGSGELFF. In DNA form, the CDR3 reads TGTGCCAGCAGCTTGTATTCGCCCATACTAGGATCCGGGGAGCTGTTTTTT.

The chain joins TRBV6-4 to TRBJ2-3, with 7 positions matching TRBD1. Germline V gene sequence: CDR1 MRHNA, CDR2 SNTAGT. V was clipped by 5 bases and J by 2 bases; unmatched bases: 4. The CDR3 covers 14 residues. The CDR3 here is CASSTDRATDTQYF. Here the CDR3 DNA reads TGTGCCAGCAGTACCGACAGGGCCACAGATACGCAGTATTTT.

The genes are TRBV19 and TRBJ1-1; 11 nucleotides match TRBD1. This CDR3 comprises 19 residues. Germline CDR1 reads LNHDA; CDR2 reads SQIVND (reference sequence). Germline trimming cut 0 bases from V and 1 base from J; bases unmatched to any gene: 10. The CDR3 bases are TGTGCCAGTAGTATAGATTCCCGGACAGGGGGCGCGGGGAACACTGAAGCTTTCTTT. Translation gives CASSIDSRTGGAGNTEAFF.

Of note for this clone: Other DNA sequences in the sample encode the same CDR3. V is TRBV7-9 and J is TRBJ1-5; TRBD1 agrees at 10 bases. Per the germline V gene, CDR1 is SEHNR and CDR2 is FQNEAQ (reference sequence). The CDR3 covers 15 residues. V was clipped by 5 bases and J by 6 bases; unmatched bases: 7. The CDR3 DNA reads as TGTGCCAGCAGCCCCCCGGGACAGGGGAGTCAGCCCCAGCATTTT. Amino acid sequence: CASSPPGQGSQPQHF.

The J gene is TRBJ2-1, the V gene TRBV18, with D possibly TRBD2 on 5 matching bases. Trimming took 4 bases from V and 2 from J, leaving 12 bases between them. The germline V gene has CDR1 KGHSH and CDR2 LQKENI. This CDR3 spans 15 amino acids. The CDR3 region has the DNA TGTGCCAGCTCACGATGGACTCAGACCTACAATGAGCAGTTCTTC. As protein: CASSRWTQTYNEQFF.

V usage is TRBV3-1 (or the pseudogene TRBV3-2) and J usage is TRBJ2-3, with a possible D match to TRBD2 (6 bases). CDR1 LGHDT and CDR2 YNNKEL come from the germline V gene (reference sequence). The CDR3 extends over 14 amino acids. Trimming removed 2 bases from V and 6 bases from J, with 12 bases in between. The CDR3 nucleotides are TGTGCCAGCAGCCAACGCGGGACTCTTGATACGCAGTATTTT. Protein sequence: CASSQRGTLDTQYF.

This clone occurred once. The chain recombines TRBV5-5 with TRBJ2-3; perhaps TRBD1 as D (5 bases). This CDR3 spans 13 amino acids. In germline, CDR1 is SGHKS, CDR2 YYEKEE (reference sequence). V lost 0 bases to trimming and J lost 3 bases, with 5 bases between them. CDR3 bases: TGTGCCAGCAGCTTGGACAGGACAGATACGCAGTATTTT. Protein product: CASSLDRTDTQYF.

J is TRBJ1-1 and V is TRBV7-2; D is undetermined. V shed 0 bases and J shed 11 bases, with 10 bases lying between them. Germline V gene sequence: CDR1 SGHTA, CDR2 FQGNSA. This CDR3 is 12 amino acids long. The CDR3 coding sequence is TGTGCCAGCAGCTTAGCGCGGGGTTTGGCTTTCTTT. This gives the protein CASSLARGLAFF.

This chain joins TRBV6-2 or TRBV6-3 and TRBJ2-1; TRBD2 matches at 11 bases. The CDR3 runs to 15 residues. Germline values: CDR1 MNHEY, CDR2 SVGEGT. With 5 bases clipped from V and 8 bases from J, the junction kept 8 bases outside the gene matches. This CDR3 reads CASSEGLAVVYEQFF. The CDR3 bases are TGTGCCAGCAGTGAGGGACTAGCGGTGGTCTATGAGCAGTTCTTC.

The chain recombines TRBV4-2 with TRBJ1-2; tentatively, D is TRBD1 (5 bases). Germline assignment: CDR1 LGHNA and CDR2 YNFKEQ. The CDR3 length is 17 residues. Trimming took off 0 bases at V and 4 bases at J, with 18 bases between the two ends. The CDR3 DNA reads as TGTGCCAGCAGCCAAGAAGAGGGGATGGAGGGCCTCTATGGCTACACCTTC. It translates to CASSQEEGMEGLYGYTF.

The rearrangement links TRBV24-1 to TRBJ1-2; TRBD1 is a possible D gene (5 bases). CDR1 is KGHDR and CDR2 is SFDVKD in the germline V gene. This CDR3 contains 13 residues. V shed 1 base and J shed 6 bases, with 8 bases lying between them. The CDR3 sequence is CATSDFDRDGYTF. CDR3 nucleotide sequence: TGTGCCACCAGTGATTTTGACAGAGATGGCTACACCTTC.

The chain combines TRBV7-3 with TRBJ1-2, with a tentative D call TRBD1 (5 bases). The CDR3 spans 12 residues. CDR1 and CDR2 (germline): SGHTA, FQGTGA. V lost 1 base to trimming and J lost 8 bases, with 8 bases between them. CDR3 in DNA: TGTGCCAGCAGCTTAAATGGGGCCGGCTACACCTTC. Protein: CASSLNGAGYTF.

This clone has only a few counts. This chain uses TRBV6-7 with TRBJ1-3; D is perhaps TRBD1 (5 bases). TRBV6-7 is given ORF status, its function remaining uncertain. V was clipped by 0 bases and J by 2 bases, with 14 bases between them. The CDR3 is 17 residues long. Written as DNA, the CDR3 is TGTGCCAGCAGTTACTCGGGGCCAGCCTGCACTGGAAACACCATATATTTT. This encodes CASSYSGPACTGNTIYF.